The 16 T cell receptor beta chains given below trace back to one sample, sequenced in a study of human CD8 memory T cell subsets. The authors made TCR beta libraries using UMI-labeled 5' RACE. TCRdb reanalyzed the 5' RACE reads and collapses them to one entry per CDR3 protein, without DNA. This listing includes around 10,000 distinct CDR3 sequences. Material: CD8+ stem-like memory T cells (TSCM and TCM) sorted from PBMCs. Subset described: stem-like memory CD8 T cells (TSTEM), CCR7+ PD-1- TIGIT-. Source of these receptors: a human donor in good health.

The chain has TRBV19 and TRBJ2-2; the TCRdb call, TRBD2, lacks DNA for checking. The CDR3 spans 17 residues. The germline V gene has CDR1 LNHDA and CDR2 SQIVND (reference sequence). CDR3 in amino acids: CASSGGRAPPDTGELFF.

The V and J genes are TRBV7-9 and TRBJ2-7. CDR1 is SEHNR, CDR2 FQNEAQ, per germline (reference sequence). This CDR3 has 14 amino acids. The CDR3 sequence is CASSTAQGSYEQYF.

The gene calls are TRBV13 and TRBJ2-1; the D call of TRBD2 rests on TCRdb alone, since no DNA is present to check it. This CDR3 spans 16 amino acids. CDR1 PRHDT and CDR2 FYEKMQ come from the germline V gene (reference sequence). The CDR3 region is CASSFGAGGSYNEQFF.

The chain combines TRBV4-3 with TRBJ1-2. From germline, CDR1 is LGHNA and CDR2 YSLEER. The CDR3 contains 15 residues. This CDR3 reads CASSQVRLTNYGYTF.

V is TRBV7-9 and J is TRBJ2-7; the D gene TCRdb calls, TRBD2, cannot be checked with no DNA. CDR1 and CDR2 from the germline V gene are SEHNR and FQNEAQ (reference sequence). The CDR3 runs 16 residues. The CDR3: CASSTSGTKGVYEQYF.

The CDR3 protein is CASSPRGASNQPQHF. This rearrangement joins TRBV6-5 to TRBJ1-5; TCRdb reports TRBD1, a call that lacks DNA to check it against. The germline V gene has CDR1 MNHEY and CDR2 SVGAGI. The CDR3 spans 15 residues.

The chain has TRBV6-5 and TRBJ1-1; the D gene TCRdb calls, TRBD1, cannot be checked with no DNA. This CDR3 spans 18 amino acids. Germline CDR1 MNHEY, CDR2 SVGAGI. This chain's CDR3 is CASSSHRDRAPSGTEAFF.

This chain joins TRBV20-1 and TRBJ2-1; TCRdb names TRBD2, which stays unverified in the absence of DNA. The CDR3 sequence is 11 residues long. Germline CDR1 DFQATT, CDR2 SNEGSKA (reference sequence). This CDR3 is CSGGRGNEQFF.

The chain recombines TRBV6-4 with TRBJ1-6. Germline V CDR1 and CDR2: MRHNA, SNTAGT. This CDR3 region has 17 residues. CDR3 protein: CASSWQLSSSYNSPLHF.

The chain recombines TRBV5-8 with TRBJ2-1. In germline, CDR1 is SGHTS, CDR2 YDEGEE. The CDR3 is made up of 15 amino acids. This CDR3 reads CASSLDRGGYNEQFF.

This clonotype ranks as medium-sized (0.01 to 0.1%) in terms of frequency. The chain is built from TRBV6-5 and TRBJ1-1. This CDR3 is built from 14 residues. Germline CDR1 and CDR2: MNHEY and SVGAGI. CDR3 sequence reads: CASRVGPIFFEAFF.

The V gene is TRBV7-6, the J gene TRBJ2-7; lacking DNA, the TRBD1 call made by TCRdb goes unchecked. CDR3 length equals 13 residues. The V gene's germline CDR1 is SGHVS and CDR2 FNYEAQ. CDR3 sequence: CASSPRPGGEQYF.

The chain is built from TRBV29-1 and TRBJ2-1; TCRdb indicates TRBD1, and absent DNA this call remains unverified. CDR3 length equals 19 residues. Looked up from germline, CDR1 is SQVTM and CDR2 is ANQGSEA. The CDR3 loop reads CSVEGVRGQGDTSYNEQFF.

By frequency, this clonotype registers medium-sized (0.01 to 0.1%). This sequence joins TRBV29-1 and TRBJ1-2. The CDR3 has 12 residues. Germline V gene data show CDR1 as SQVTM and CDR2 as ANQGSEA. This chain's CDR3 is CSVDGVNYGYTF.

The rearrangement links TRBV6-4 to TRBJ2-3; the TRBD2 assignment by TCRdb is unverifiable without DNA. Germline lookup yields CDR1 MRHNA and CDR2 SNTAGT. The CDR3 spans 14 residues. The chain's CDR3 is CASSDGEAADTQYF.

This clonotype is identified as medium-sized from frequency. This chain connects TRBV6-2 or TRBV6-3 to TRBJ2-3; the D gene TCRdb calls, TRBD1, cannot be checked with no DNA. Germline V lookup: CDR1 MNHEY, CDR2 SVGEGT. This CDR3 comprises 14 residues. CDR3 sequence: CATATHRSLDTQYF.